The 14 T cell receptor beta chains reported below all come from one sample, sequenced in a study of low-dose radiotherapy and immunotherapy resistance in tumors. This sample's time point: before trial treatment. Alpha- and beta-chain coverage of first-strand cDNA came from TRAV- and TRBV-specific primers. The PCR that amplified TCRs ran for about 20 cycles, relying on a constant-region primer and a V-primer adapter. TCRdb itself ran the reads through MiXCR, one entry per CDR3 protein. This table holds 55,000 to 65,000 distinct CDR3 sequences, around 27% found once. The sample here was PBMCs, taken before treatment. The receptors were sampled from a male donor with rectosigmoid adenocarcinoma.

V is TRBV4-3 and J is TRBJ2-7; TRBD2 might be the D (7 bases). The CDR3 is made up of 15 amino acids. Per germline, CDR1 LGHNA and CDR2 YSLEER. V gave up 1 base and J gave up 4 bases, with 14 bases separating them. In DNA, the CDR3 is TGCGCCAGCAGCCAAGTCCCGGGGGGCGCGTACGAGCAGTACTTC. Its protein product is CASSQVPGGAYEQYF.

There are many counts of this clonotype. The rearrangement uses TRBV9 and TRBJ2-3; 8 bases align to TRBD1. Germline V lookup: CDR1 SGDLS, CDR2 YYNGEE. The CDR3 has 17 amino acids. V shed 0 bases, J shed 2 bases, and the junction held 8 bases outside the gene matches. The chain's CDR3 is CASSVATSTGDTDTQYF. The CDR3, as DNA: TGTGCCAGCAGCGTAGCGACATCGACAGGGGACACAGATACGCAGTATTTT.

V usage is TRBV6-2 or TRBV6-3 and J usage is TRBJ2-1; D is ambiguous. The CDR3 extends over 15 amino acids. The germline V gene encodes CDR1 MNHEY and CDR2 SVGEGT. V dropped 5 bases and J dropped 4 bases, with 15 bases sitting between them. This CDR3 is CASSGRTRAYNEQFF. The DNA of the CDR3 is TGTGCCAGCAGTGGACGTACTCGCGCGTACAATGAGCAGTTCTTC.

The table lists this clonotype with a few counts. The chain combines TRBV11-2 with TRBJ2-1, with unresolved D. CDR1 SGHAT and CDR2 FQNNGV come from the germline V gene. The CDR3 has 12 amino acids. V lost 5 bases to trimming and J lost 7 bases, with 9 bases between them. The CDR3: CASSPLENEQFF. The CDR3 DNA sequence: TGTGCCAGCAGCCCTCTAGAGAATGAGCAGTTCTTC.

The chain joins TRBV3-1 to TRBJ2-7; maybe TRBD1 (6 bases). The V end lost 1 base, the J end lost 7 bases, and 8 bases lay between the germline ends. Germline V CDR1 and CDR2: LGHDT, YNNKEL (reference sequence). This CDR3 contains 12 residues. The CDR3 spells CASSQGRGEQYF. The DNA of the CDR3 is TGTGCCAGCAGCCAAGGTAGGGGGGAGCAGTACTTC.

The chain uses TRBV7-3 and TRBJ2-1; 7 bases agree with TRBD2. J gave up 2 bases and V 4 bases, and 5 bases lay outside the gene matches. Germline V lookup: CDR1 SGHTA, CDR2 FQGTGA. The CDR3 covers 15 residues. The CDR3 is CASSSSGATYNEQFF. The CDR3, as DNA: TGTGCCAGCAGCTCCAGCGGGGCAACCTACAATGAGCAGTTCTTC.

This clonotype was picked up many times. The chain uses TRBV5-1 and TRBJ2-3, with 7 bases that match TRBD2. The CDR3 length is 14 residues. Germline trimming cut 4 bases from V and 3 bases from J; bases unmatched to any gene: 5. Germline-derived CDR1 and CDR2 are SGHRS and YFSETQ. CDR3 DNA: TGCGCCAGCAGCCCACCCGGGAGGACAGATACGCAGTATTTT. Translation gives CASSPPGRTDTQYF.

This clonotype is termed medium-sized. The chain is built from TRBV5-6 and TRBJ1-5, with no clear D. The CDR3 contains 15 residues. Trimming took off 4 bases at V and 0 bases at J, with 11 bases between the two ends. Germline V gene sequence: CDR1 SGHDT, CDR2 YYEEEE. DNA for the CDR3: TGTGCCAGCAGCACGAACGAGTATAGCAATCAGCCCCAGCATTTT. This encodes CASSTNEYSNQPQHF. The variable domain in full, completed from reference TRBV5-6 and TRBJ1-5, reads DAGVTQSPTHLIKTRGQQVTLRCSPKSGHDTVSWYQQALGQGPQFIFQYYEEEERQRGNFPDRFSGHQFPNYSSELNVNALLLGDSALYLCASSTNEYSNQPQHFGDGTRLSIL.

This CDR3 is CASPGQGVHEQYF. The CDR3 region has the DNA TGTGCCAGCCCGGGACAGGGGGTCCACGAGCAGTACTTC. J is TRBJ2-7 and V is TRBV28; 11 bases fit TRBD1. Germline V lookup: CDR1 MDHEN, CDR2 SYDVKM. This CDR3 region has 13 residues. J was trimmed by 5 bases and V by 8 bases; bases with no gene match: 5.

This clonotype was seen repeatedly, ten times or more. The chain uses TRBV11-2 and TRBJ2-3; TRBD1 matches 8 bases. From germline, CDR1 is SGHAT and CDR2 FQNNGV. The V segment lost 8 bases and the J segment 1 base; nucleotides outside the gene matches: 2. CDR3 size: 13 residues. The CDR3 DNA follows: TGTGCCAGCGAGGGACAGGGCACAGATACGCAGTATTTT. This codes for CASEGQGTDTQYF.

This clonotype appeared many times. The chain couples TRBV4-2 to TRBJ1-4; D is perhaps TRBD1 (5 bases). The CDR3 is made up of 16 amino acids. The V end was cut by 8 bases, the J end by 0 bases, with 16 bases between. Germline V CDR1 and CDR2: LGHNA, YNFKEQ. This chain's CDR3 is CASGADPTATNEKLFF. CDR3 coding DNA: TGTGCCAGCGGGGCGGACCCGACAGCAACTAATGAAAAACTGTTTTTT.

This clonotype was found many times. The rearrangement links TRBV13 to TRBJ2-4, with a possible D match to TRBD2 (6 bases). Trimming stripped 5 bases from V and 1 base from J, with 12 bases between. The CDR3 sequence is 15 residues long. The germline CDR1 and CDR2 sequences are PRHDT and FYEKMQ (reference sequence). The CDR3 bases are TGTGCCAGCAGCCTCTCGGGACTTGCCAAAAACATTCAGTACTTC. Protein: CASSLSGLAKNIQYF.

V and J are TRBV7-2 and TRBJ1-6; tentative D call: TRBD1 (6 bases). The CDR3 covers 16 residues. The ends were cut back, 5 bases at V and 10 bases at J, with 21 bases in the middle. Per the germline V gene, CDR1 is SGHTA and CDR2 is FQGNSA. The CDR3 here is CASSGGAGRLGSPLHF. CDR3 sequence (DNA): TGTGCCAGCAGCGGGGGCGCAGGGCGCTTAGGCTCACCCCTCCACTTT.

The chain has TRBV6-5 and TRBJ2-7; 10 bases are a match to TRBD1. Germline V CDR1 and CDR2: MNHEY, SVGAGI. The CDR3 loop spans 14 amino acids. The junction had 7 bases not matched to a gene; V was cut back by 11 bases and J by 0 bases. CDR3 nucleotides: TGTGCCCGAGGGACAGGGGTTTGCTCCTACGAGCAGTACTTC. Encoded protein: CARGTGVCSYEQYF.